The 6 T cell receptor beta chains below all came from one sample that was sequenced in a study of CD8+CD57+ T cells in acquired aplastic anemia. Both TCR beta VDJ combination and CDR3 sequence profiling were carried out. Genomic DNA was the template for this profiling. TCRdb re-called the reads through MiXCR, storing one row per CDR3 protein. This sample carries 86,000 or so distinct CDR3 sequences, approximately 45% of them seen once, and the ten largest clones take 65% to 70%. The sample taken for sequencing was sorted CD4+, CD8+, or CD8+CD57+ T cells (not recorded which) from PBMCs. The receptors originated from a human donor in good health, serving as a control.

Ten or more counts support this clonotype. This chain connects TRBV6-5 to TRBJ2-7, with 12 bases aligning to TRBD2. The CDR3 covers 16 residues. V lost 0 bases to trimming and J lost 9 bases; unmatched junction nucleotides: 9. Germline assignment: CDR1 MNHEY and CDR2 SVGAGI. The CDR3 reads CASSYSRPSGREGQYF. CDR3 DNA: TGTGCCAGCAGTTACTCGCGGCCTAGCGGGAGGGAGGGGCAGTACTTC.

The chain recombines TRBV19 with TRBJ2-3, with a weak D call TRBD2 (5 bases). The CDR3 is 14 amino acids. CDR1 and CDR2 from the germline V gene are LNHDA and SQIVND (reference sequence). Trimming stripped 6 bases from V and 0 bases from J, with 10 bases between. CDR3 sequence (DNA): TGTGCCAGTAGGCCCAGCGGTAGCACAGATACGCAGTATTTT. Its protein product is CASRPSGSTDTQYF.

This chain joins TRBV10-1 and TRBJ1-1; no definite D call. The CDR3 loop spans 15 amino acids. Per the germline V gene, CDR1 is WNHNN and CDR2 is SYGVQD (reference sequence). Trimming stripped 7 bases from V and 4 bases from J, with 19 bases between. The CDR3 sequence: CASTIDRGGITEAFF. CDR3 DNA: TGCGCCAGCACGATCGACCGGGGAGGGATCACTGAAGCTTTCTTT.

Many counts were recorded for this clonotype. V usage is TRBV20-1 and J usage is TRBJ1-1; 7 bases line up with TRBD1. In germline, CDR1 is DFQATT, CDR2 SNEGSKA (reference sequence). V dropped 4 bases and J dropped 7; count of bases not matched to a gene: 3. This CDR3 is 11 amino acids long. The CDR3 reads CSAIRDSEAFF. The CDR3 DNA is TGCAGTGCTATCCGGGACAGTGAAGCTTTCTTT.

This rearrangement joins TRBV18 to TRBJ2-2, with no clear D. The CDR3 has 13 amino acids. From germline, CDR1 is KGHSH and CDR2 LQKENI. Trimming removed 3 bases at V and 5 bases at J, with 7 bases between. Here the CDR3 DNA reads TGTGCCAGCTCACCTCCATCTACCGGGGAGCTGTTTTTT. As protein: CASSPPSTGELFF.

Concerning this clonotype itself: An end of the junction does not agree with germline; a read error may underlie this. This chain links TRBV29-1 with TRBJ2-1; TRBD1 is a possible D gene (6 bases). The germline gives CDR1 SQVTM, CDR2 ANQGSEA. The CDR3 is 14 amino acids. CDR3 sequence reads: CGVAGETSYNEQFF. Here the CDR3 DNA reads TGCGGCGTTGCAGGGGAGACCTCCTACAATGAGCAGTTCTTC.